This TCR beta chain derives from a study of patients and donors after allogeneic stem cell transplantation. Germline V gene data show CDR1 as LNHNV and CDR2 as YYDKDF (reference sequence). Trimming cost V 0 bases and J 7 bases, with 10 bases left between them. This CDR3 spans 14 amino acids. TCRdb independently ran MiXCR on the RT-PCR reads; one entry per CDR3 protein. The sample includes roughly 880,000 distinct CDR3 sequences, over 15% seen only once; the top ten take under 6.5%. This clonotype was detected a few times. This chain uses TRBV15 with TRBJ2-1; no firm D call. The receptor comes from a human donor who was either an allogeneic HSCT recipient or a stem cell or donor lymphocyte infusion donor (not recorded which). It is not recorded whose cells these are; they may come from a transplant donor. Sequenced material: blood, either unsorted or a sorted T cell fraction (not recorded which). CDR3 coding DNA: TGTGCCACCAGCAGAGAGATTCAAGGTAATGAGCAGTTCTTC. Its translation: CATSREIQGNEQFF.